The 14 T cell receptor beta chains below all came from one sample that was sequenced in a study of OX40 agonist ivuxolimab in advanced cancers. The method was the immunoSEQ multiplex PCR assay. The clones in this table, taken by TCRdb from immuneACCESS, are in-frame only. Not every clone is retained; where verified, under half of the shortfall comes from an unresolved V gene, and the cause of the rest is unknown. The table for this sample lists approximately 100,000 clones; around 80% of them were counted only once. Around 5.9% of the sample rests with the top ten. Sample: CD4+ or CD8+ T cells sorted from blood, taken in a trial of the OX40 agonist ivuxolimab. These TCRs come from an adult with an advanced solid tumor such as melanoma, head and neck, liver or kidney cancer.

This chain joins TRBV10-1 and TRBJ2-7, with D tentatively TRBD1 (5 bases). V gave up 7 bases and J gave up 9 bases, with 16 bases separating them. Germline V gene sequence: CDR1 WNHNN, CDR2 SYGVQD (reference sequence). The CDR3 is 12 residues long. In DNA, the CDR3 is TGCGCCAGCACCCCAGGGTCCCGGAGGCAGTACTTC. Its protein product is CASTPGSRRQYF.

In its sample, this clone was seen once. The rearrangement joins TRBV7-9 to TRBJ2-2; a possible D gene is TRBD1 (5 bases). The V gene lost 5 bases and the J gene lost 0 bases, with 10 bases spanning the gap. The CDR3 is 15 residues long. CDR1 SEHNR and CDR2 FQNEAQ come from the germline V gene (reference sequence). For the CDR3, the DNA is TGTGCCAGCAGCCACAGGACAACGAACACCGGGGAGCTGTTTTTT. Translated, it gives CASSHRTTNTGELFF.

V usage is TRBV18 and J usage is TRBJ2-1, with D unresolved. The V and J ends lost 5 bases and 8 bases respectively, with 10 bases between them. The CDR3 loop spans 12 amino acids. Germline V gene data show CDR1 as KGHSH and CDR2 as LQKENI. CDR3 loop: CASSNNGDEQFF. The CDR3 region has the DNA TGTGCCAGCTCAAACAACGGCGATGAGCAGTTCTTC.

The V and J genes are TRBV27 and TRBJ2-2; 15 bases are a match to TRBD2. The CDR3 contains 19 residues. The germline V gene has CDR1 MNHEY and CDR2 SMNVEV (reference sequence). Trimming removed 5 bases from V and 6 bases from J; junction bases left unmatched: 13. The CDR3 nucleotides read TGTGCCAGCAGTCTGGGGCCCGGACTAGCGGGAGGGCCAGCCGGGGAGCTGTTTTTT. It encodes CASSLGPGLAGGPAGELFF.

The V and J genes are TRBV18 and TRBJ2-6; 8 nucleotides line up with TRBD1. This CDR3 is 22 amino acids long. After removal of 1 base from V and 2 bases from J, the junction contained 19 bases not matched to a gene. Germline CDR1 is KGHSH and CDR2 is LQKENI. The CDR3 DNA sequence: TGTGCCAGCTCACCACGTCAGTTAAGACCGACAGGGGATAGGGCTGGGGCCAACGTCCTGACTTTC. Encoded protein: CASSPRQLRPTGDRAGANVLTF.

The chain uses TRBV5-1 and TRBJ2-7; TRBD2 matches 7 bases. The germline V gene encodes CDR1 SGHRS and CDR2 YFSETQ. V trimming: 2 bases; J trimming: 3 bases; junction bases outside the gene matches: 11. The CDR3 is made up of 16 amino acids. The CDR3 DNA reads TGCGCCAGCAGCTTTGCGGGGGTAGACGGGGGCTACGAGCAGTACTTC. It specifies CASSFAGVDGGYEQYF.

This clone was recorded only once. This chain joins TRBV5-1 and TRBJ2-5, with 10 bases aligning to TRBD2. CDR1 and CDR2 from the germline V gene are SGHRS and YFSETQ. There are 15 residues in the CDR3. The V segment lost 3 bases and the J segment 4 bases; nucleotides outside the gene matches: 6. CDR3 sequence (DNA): TGCGCCAGCAGCTCGAGCGGGAGGGGAGGAGAGACCCAGTACTTC. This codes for CASSSSGRGGETQYF.

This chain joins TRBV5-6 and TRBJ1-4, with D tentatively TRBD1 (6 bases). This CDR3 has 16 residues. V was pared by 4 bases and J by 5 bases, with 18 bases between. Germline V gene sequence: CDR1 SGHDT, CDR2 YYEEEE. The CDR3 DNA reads TGTGCCAGCAGCAAAAATGGACAGATTCGGAATGAAAAACTGTTTTTT. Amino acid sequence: CASSKNGQIRNEKLFF.

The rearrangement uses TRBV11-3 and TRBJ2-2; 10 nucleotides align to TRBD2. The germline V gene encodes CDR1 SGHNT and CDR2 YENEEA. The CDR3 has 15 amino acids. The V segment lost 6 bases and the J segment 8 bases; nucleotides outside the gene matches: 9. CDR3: CASSYSGGLAGELFF. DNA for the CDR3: TGTGCCAGCAGTTATAGCGGGGGGCTCGCTGGGGAGCTGTTTTTT.

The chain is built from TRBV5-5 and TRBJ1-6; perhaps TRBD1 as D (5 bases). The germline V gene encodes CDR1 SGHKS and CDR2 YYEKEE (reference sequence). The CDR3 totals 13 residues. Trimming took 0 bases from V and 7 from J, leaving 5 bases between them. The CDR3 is CASSLAGNSPLHF. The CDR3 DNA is TGTGCCAGCAGCTTGGCAGGGAATTCACCCCTCCACTTT.

CDR3: CASSVAQGRSNSPLHF. CDR3 nucleotides: TGTGCCAGCAGCGTAGCCCAGGGACGAAGTAATTCACCCCTCCACTTT. The chain couples TRBV9 to TRBJ1-6; the D gene is possibly TRBD1 (5 bases). The CDR3 covers 16 residues. Germline V gives CDR1 SGDLS, CDR2 YYNGEE. Trimming shortened V by 0 bases and J by 6 bases, and 13 bases separated the two germline ends.

CDR3 coding DNA: TGTGCCAGCAGTTTAAACTACAATGAGCAGTTCTTC. Residues: CASSLNYNEQFF. The chain is built from TRBV27 and TRBJ2-1; no definite D call. This CDR3 contains 12 residues. With 2 bases removed from V and 3 bases from J, the gap between germline ends came to 2 bases. CDR1 and CDR2 (germline): MNHEY, SMNVEV (reference sequence).

CDR3 in DNA: TGTGCCAGCAGCGCAACCGGGGTACCAGATGGCTACACCTTC. This sequence encodes CASSATGVPDGYTF. The rearrangement uses TRBV5-4 and TRBJ1-2; D is unresolved. The CDR3 totals 14 residues. The germline CDR1 and CDR2 sequences are SGHNT and YYREEE (reference sequence). Deletions cut 4 bases from V and 6 bases from J, with 16 bases between. The entire variable domain, with the rest obtained from reference TRBV5-4 and TRBJ1-2, is as follows: ETGVTQSPTHLIKTRGQQVTLRCSSQSGHNTVSWYQQALGQGPQFIFQYYREEENGRGNFPPRFSGLQFPNYSSELNVNALELDDSALYLCASSATGVPDGYTFGSGTRLTVV.

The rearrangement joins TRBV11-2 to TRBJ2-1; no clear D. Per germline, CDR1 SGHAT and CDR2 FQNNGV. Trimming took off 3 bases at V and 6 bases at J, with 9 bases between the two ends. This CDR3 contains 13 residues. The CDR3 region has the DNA TGTGCCAGCAGCTTCTACACTTCCAATGAGCAGTTCTTC. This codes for CASSFYTSNEQFF. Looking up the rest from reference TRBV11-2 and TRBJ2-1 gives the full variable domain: EAGVAQSPRYKIIEKRQSVAFWCNPISGHATLYWYQQILGQGPKLLIQFQNNGVVDDSQLPKDRFSAERLKGVDSTLKIQPAKLEDSAVYLCASSFYTSNEQFFGPGTRLTVL.